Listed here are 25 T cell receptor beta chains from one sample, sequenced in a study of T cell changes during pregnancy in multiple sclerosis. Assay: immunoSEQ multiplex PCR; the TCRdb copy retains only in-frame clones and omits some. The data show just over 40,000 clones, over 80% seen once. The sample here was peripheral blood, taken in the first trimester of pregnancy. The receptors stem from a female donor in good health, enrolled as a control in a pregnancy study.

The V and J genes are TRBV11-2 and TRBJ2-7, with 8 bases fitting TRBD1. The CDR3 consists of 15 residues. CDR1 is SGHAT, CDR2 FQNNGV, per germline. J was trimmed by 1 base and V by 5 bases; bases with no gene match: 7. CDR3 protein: CASSVYRGRSYEQYF. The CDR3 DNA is TGTGCCAGCAGCGTTTACAGGGGGAGGTCCTACGAGCAGTACTTC.

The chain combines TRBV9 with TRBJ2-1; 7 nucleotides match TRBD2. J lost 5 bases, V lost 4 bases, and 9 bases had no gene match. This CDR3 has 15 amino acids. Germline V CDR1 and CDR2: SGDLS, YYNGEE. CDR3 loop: CASSLSGTTNNEQFF. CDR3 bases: TGTGCCAGCAGCCTTTCCGGGACTACCAACAATGAGCAGTTCTTC.

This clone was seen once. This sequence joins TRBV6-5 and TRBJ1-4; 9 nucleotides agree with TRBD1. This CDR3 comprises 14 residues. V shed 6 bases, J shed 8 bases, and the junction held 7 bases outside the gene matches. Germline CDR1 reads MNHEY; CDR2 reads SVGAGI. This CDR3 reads CASRIQGAGEKLFF. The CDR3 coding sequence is TGTGCCAGCAGGATACAGGGGGCGGGAGAAAAACTGTTTTTT.

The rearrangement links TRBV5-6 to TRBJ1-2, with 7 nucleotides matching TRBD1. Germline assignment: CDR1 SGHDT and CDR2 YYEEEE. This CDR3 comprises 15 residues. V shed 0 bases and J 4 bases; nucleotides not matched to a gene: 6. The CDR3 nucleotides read TGTGCCAGCAGCTTGGTACGACAGGGAAGCTATGGCTACACCTTC. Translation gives CASSLVRQGSYGYTF.

As DNA, the CDR3 is TGCGCCAGCAGCCAAGAAGGCAGGGGGCGAGACGACGAGCAGTACTTC. It specifies CASSQEGRGRDDEQYF. The J gene is TRBJ2-7, the V gene TRBV4-3, with TRBD1 matching 8 bases. The V and J ends lost 0 bases and 5 bases, in that order; junction bases with no gene match: 9. CDR1 and CDR2 (germline): LGHNA, YSLEER. The CDR3 loop spans 16 amino acids.

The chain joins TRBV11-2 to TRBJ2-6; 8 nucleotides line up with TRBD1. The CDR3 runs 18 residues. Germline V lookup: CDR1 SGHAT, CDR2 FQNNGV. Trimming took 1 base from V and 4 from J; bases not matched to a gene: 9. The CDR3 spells CASSLAGRGPRGANVLTF. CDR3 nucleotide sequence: TGTGCCAGCAGCTTAGCCGGCAGGGGGCCGAGAGGGGCCAACGTCCTGACTTTC.

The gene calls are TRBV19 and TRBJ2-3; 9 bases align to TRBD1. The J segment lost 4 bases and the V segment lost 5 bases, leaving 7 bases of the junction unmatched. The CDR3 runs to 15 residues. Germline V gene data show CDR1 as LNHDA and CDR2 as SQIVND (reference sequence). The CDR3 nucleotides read TGTGCCAGTAGTGTGGGACAGGGTTTACCAGATACGCAGTATTTT. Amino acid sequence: CASSVGQGLPDTQYF.

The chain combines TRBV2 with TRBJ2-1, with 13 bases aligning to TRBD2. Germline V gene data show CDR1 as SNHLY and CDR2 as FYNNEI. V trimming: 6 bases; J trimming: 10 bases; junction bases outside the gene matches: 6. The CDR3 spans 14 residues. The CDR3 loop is CASRPGLAGIEQFF. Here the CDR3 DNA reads TGTGCCAGCAGGCCGGGACTAGCGGGAATCGAGCAGTTCTTC.

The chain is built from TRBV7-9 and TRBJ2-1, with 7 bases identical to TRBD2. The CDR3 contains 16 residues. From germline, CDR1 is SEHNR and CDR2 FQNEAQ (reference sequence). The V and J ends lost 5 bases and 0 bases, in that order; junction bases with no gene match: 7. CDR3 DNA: TGTGCCAGCAGCCCTGGGAGGGCTAGCTCCTACAATGAGCAGTTCTTC. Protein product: CASSPGRASSYNEQFF.

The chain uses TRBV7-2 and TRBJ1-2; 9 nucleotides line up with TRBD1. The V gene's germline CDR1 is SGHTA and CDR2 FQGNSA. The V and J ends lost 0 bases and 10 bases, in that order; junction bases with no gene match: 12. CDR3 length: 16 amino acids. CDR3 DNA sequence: TGTGCCAGCAGCTTAGCGGGGGCGACAGGGGGAGTTGACTACACCTTC. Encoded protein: CASSLAGATGGVDYTF. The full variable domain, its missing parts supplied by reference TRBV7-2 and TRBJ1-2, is GAGVSQSPSNKVTEKGKDVELRCDPISGHTALYWYRQSLGQGLEFLIYFQGNSAPDKSGLPSDRFSAERTGGSVSTLTIQRTQQEDSAVYLCASSLAGATGGVDYTFGSGTRLTVV.

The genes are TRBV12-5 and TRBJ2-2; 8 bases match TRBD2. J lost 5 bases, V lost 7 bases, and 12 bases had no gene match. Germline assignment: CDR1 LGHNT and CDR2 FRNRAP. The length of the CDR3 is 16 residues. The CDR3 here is CASANPGGVETGELFF. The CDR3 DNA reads TGTGCTAGTGCCAATCCGGGGGGGGTTGAGACCGGGGAGCTGTTTTTT.

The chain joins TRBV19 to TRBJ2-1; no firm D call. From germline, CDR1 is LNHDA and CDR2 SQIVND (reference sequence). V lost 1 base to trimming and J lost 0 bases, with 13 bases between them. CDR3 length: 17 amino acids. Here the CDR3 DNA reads TGTGCCAGTAGTATAGGGATCGACACCAGCTCCTACAATGAGCAGTTCTTC. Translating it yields CASSIGIDTSSYNEQFF. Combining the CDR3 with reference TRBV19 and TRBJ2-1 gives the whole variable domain DGGITQSPKYLFRKEGQNVTLSCEQNLNHDAMYWYRQDPGQGLRLIYYSQIVNDFQKGDIAEGYSVSREKKESFPLTVTSAQKNPTAFYLCASSIGIDTSSYNEQFFGPGTRLTVL.

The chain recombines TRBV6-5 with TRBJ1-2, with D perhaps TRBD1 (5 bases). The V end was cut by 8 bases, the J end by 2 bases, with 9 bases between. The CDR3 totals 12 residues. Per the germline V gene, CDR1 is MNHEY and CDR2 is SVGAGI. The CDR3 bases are TGTGCCAGCGCGACAGAGAACTATGGCTACACCTTC. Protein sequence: CASATENYGYTF.

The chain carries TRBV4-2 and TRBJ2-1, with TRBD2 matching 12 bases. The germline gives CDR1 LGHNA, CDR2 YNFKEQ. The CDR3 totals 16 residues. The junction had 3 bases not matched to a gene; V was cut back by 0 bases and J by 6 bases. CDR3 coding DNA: TGTGCCAGCAGCCAAGATGCTAGCGGGGGGGCCAATGAGCAGTTCTTC. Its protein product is CASSQDASGGANEQFF.

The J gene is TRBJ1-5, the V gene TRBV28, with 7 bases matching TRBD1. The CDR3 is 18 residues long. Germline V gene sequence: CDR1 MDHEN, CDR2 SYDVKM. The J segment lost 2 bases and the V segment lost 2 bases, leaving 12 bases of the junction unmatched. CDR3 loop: CASSLTGAGGGGNQPQHF. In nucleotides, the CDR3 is TGTGCCAGCAGTTTAACCGGAGCAGGGGGAGGAGGCAATCAGCCCCAGCATTTT.

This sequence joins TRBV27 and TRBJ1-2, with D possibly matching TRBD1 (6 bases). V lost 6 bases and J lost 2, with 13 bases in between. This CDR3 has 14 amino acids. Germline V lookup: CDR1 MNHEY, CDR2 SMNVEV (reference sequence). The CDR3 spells CASREGQKNYGYTF. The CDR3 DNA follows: TGTGCCAGCAGAGAGGGACAAAAGAACTATGGCTACACCTTC.

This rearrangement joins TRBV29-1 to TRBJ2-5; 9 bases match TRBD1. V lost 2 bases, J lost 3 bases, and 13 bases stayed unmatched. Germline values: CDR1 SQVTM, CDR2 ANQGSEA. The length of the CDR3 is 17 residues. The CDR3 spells CSVEWIEQGARKETQYF. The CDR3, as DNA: TGCAGCGTTGAATGGATCGAACAGGGGGCGCGGAAAGAGACCCAGTACTTC.

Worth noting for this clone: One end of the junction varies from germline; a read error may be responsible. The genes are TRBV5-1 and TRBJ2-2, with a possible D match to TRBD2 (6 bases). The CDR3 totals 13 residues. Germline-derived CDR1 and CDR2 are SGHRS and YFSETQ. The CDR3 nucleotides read TGCGCCAGCAGCCCTAGCTTCGCCGGGGGGCTGTTTTTT. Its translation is CASSPSFAGGLFF.

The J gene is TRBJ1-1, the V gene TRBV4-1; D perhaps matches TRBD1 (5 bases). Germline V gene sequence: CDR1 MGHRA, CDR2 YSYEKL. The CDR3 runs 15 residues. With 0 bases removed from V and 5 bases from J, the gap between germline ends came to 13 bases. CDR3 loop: CASSQDLGGSTEAFF. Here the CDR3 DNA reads TGCGCCAGCAGCCAAGATCTCGGGGGTTCGACTGAAGCTTTCTTT.

CDR3 nucleotide sequence: TGTGCCAGCAGTTCCCGGGACATTCCCGAGACCCAGTACTTC. Its translation: CASSSRDIPETQYF. The chain joins TRBV27 to TRBJ2-5, with D maybe TRBD1 (6 bases). The germline gives CDR1 MNHEY, CDR2 SMNVEV (reference sequence). The CDR3 consists of 14 residues. Trimming cost V 4 bases and J 5 bases, with 14 bases left between them.

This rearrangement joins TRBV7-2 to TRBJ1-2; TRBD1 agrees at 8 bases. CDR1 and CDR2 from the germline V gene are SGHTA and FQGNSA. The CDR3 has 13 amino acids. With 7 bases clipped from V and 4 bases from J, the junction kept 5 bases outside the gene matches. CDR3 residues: CASTTGVAYGYTF. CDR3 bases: TGTGCCAGCACGACAGGGGTGGCCTATGGCTACACCTTC.

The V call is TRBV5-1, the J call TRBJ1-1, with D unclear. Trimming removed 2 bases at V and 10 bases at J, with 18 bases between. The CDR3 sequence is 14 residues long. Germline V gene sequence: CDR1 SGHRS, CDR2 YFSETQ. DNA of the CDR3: TGCGCCAGCAGCTTAGATGTTAAAGAGAGTGGAGCTTTCTTT. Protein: CASSLDVKESGAFF.

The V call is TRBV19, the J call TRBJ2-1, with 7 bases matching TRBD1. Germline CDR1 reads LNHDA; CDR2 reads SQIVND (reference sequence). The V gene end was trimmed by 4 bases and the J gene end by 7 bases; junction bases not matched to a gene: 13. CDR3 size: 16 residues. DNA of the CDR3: TGTGCCAGTAGTAGGGACAGCCGCTGGTCAGGTAATGAGCAGTTCTTC. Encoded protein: CASSRDSRWSGNEQFF. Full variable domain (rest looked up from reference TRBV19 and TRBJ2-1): DGGITQSPKYLFRKEGQNVTLSCEQNLNHDAMYWYRQDPGQGLRLIYYSQIVNDFQKGDIAEGYSVSREKKESFPLTVTSAQKNPTAFYLCASSRDSRWSGNEQFFGPGTRLTVL.

In DNA, the CDR3 is TGTGCCAGCAGCGACGCGGGCGGGGGGGCGTACGAGCAGTACTTC. This sequence encodes CASSDAGGGAYEQYF. This chain uses TRBV5-4 with TRBJ2-7; TRBD2 aligns across 9 bases. V shed 4 bases, J shed 4 bases, and the junction held 9 bases outside the gene matches. From germline, CDR1 is SGHNT and CDR2 YYREEE (reference sequence). The CDR3 is made up of 15 amino acids.

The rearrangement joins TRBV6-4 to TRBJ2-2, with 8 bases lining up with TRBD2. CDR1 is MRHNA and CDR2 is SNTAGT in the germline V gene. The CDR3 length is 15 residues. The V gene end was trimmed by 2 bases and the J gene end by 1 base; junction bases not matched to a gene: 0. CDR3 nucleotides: TGTGCCAGCAGTGACGCGGGGGGGAACACCGGGGAGCTGTTTTTT. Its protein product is CASSDAGGNTGELFF.